The entry below gives a single T cell receptor beta chain sequence along with its context. Its matching antigen is unknown. Amplification of the TCR beta CDR3 regions used RNA transcripts (as template). First-round RT-PCR used HTBI primers; second-round multiplex PCR followed. TCRdb reprocessed the multiplex PCR reads via MiXCR and lists one record per CDR3 protein. This sample carries 660,000 or so distinct CDR3 sequences, over 40% of them seen once, and the ten largest clones take more than 2.5%. This record belongs to a study of Graves' ophthalmopathy and Graves' hyperthyroidism. Across the whole study: Researchers obtained peripheral blood at initial diagnosis, before any treatment had begun.

Regarding the study as a whole: Among thyroid clonotypes expanded above 0.001 frequency, most also appeared in blood.

There are 16 residues in the CDR3. CDR1 SGHTA and CDR2 FQGTGA come from the germline V gene. Trimming removed 1 base at V and 3 bases at J, with 13 bases between. Sequences were obtained from peripheral blood. The rearrangement links TRBV7-3 to TRBJ1-3, with D tentatively TRBD1 (6 bases). The sequence came from an adult man with Graves' ophthalmopathy. CDR3 nucleotides: TGTGCCAGCAGCTTAATCCCAGGGGATGATGGAAACACCATATATTTT. Protein sequence: CASSLIPGDDGNTIYF.